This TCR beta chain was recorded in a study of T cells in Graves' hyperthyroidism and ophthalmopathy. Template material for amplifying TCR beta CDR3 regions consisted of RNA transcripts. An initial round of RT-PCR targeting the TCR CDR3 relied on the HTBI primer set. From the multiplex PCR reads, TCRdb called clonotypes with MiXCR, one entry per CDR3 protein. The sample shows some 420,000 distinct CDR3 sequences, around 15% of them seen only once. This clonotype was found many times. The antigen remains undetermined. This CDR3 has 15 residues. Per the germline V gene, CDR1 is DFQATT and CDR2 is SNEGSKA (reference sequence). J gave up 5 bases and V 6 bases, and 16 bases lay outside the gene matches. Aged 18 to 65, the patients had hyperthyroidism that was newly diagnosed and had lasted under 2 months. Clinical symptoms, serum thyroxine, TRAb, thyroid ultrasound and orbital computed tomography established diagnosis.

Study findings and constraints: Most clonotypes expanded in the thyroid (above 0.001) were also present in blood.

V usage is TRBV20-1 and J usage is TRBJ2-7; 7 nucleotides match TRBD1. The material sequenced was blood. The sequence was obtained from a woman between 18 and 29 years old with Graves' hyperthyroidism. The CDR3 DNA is TGCAGTGCGCGGCCAGGGGGAGCACTGTTCAACGAGCAGTACTTC. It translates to CSARPGGALFNEQYF.